A few counts support the clone carrying this T cell receptor (beta chain). The antigen is undetermined. Semi-nested PCR with Nested Universal Primer A followed constant-region reverse priming of full-length variable regions. TCRdb reprocessed the 5' RACE reads via MiXCR and lists one record per CDR3 protein. The sample holds approximately 58,000 distinct CDR3 sequences, 26% seen once. Tregs were sorted as CD4+CD25+CD127-/low cells. The CDR3 extends over 15 amino acids. V gave up 5 bases and J gave up 3 bases; unmatched junction bases: 7. The V gene's germline CDR1 is SEHNR and CDR2 FQNEAQ (reference sequence). Whole-study findings and limits: Whole repertoires were not studied in the larger cohort, only one V-J beta rearrangement. Tumor-infiltrating Treg TCR alpha and beta sequences overlapped most with tumor naive CD4+ T cells, then blood naive. The TCR gene usage of tumor memory CD4+ T cells clustered together with blood and lymph node memory CD4+ cells and with lymph node naive CD4+ cells.

Sequences were obtained from tumor-infiltrating Tregs sorted from the breast tumor. The origin of this receptor is a female donor with breast cancer. The gene calls are TRBV7-9 and TRBJ2-1, with 7 positions matching TRBD1. The CDR3 DNA follows: TGTGCCAGCAGCCCCGAGACAGGGAACTACAATGAGCAGTTCTTC. This codes for CASSPETGNYNEQFF.